The 32 T cell receptor beta chains in this list originate from one sample, sequenced in a study of T cells in tuberculosis (dated by TCRdb to 2017 to 2018). In light of the paper, this sample's time point label describes: new active TB diagnosis, blood taken before or within 7 days of starting treatment. To prepare the library, the immunoSEQ multiplex PCR assay was applied. The source is immuneACCESS, and TCRdb retained only in-frame sequences with V and J called. Part of the clones is not carried over; for the studies checked, unresolved V genes explain less than half of this, and the remainder is unexplained. A total of 30,000 or so clones appear in this sample, 92% of them only once. 6.5% to 9% of the sample is held by the ten biggest clonotypes. The input for sequencing was PBMCs, taken at tuberculosis diagnosis. Receptors were obtained from an adult with tuberculosis. Some clones in this sample may be carry-over from other donors' samples.

The chain recombines TRBV19 with TRBJ1-1, with 8 bases that match TRBD1. CDR3 size: 14 residues. J lost 3 bases, V lost 5 bases, and 5 bases had no gene match. Germline V gives CDR1 LNHDA, CDR2 SQIVND (reference sequence). Here the CDR3 reads CASSSGQAYTEAFF. DNA of the CDR3: TGTGCCAGTAGTTCGGGACAGGCCTACACTGAAGCTTTCTTT.

Points on this clone: A read error may produce the germline difference seen at one junction end. This rearrangement joins TRBV14 to TRBJ1-3; tentatively, D is TRBD1 (6 bases). The CDR3 has 13 residues. Germline V gene sequence: CDR1 SGHDN, CDR2 FVKESK. CDR3 nucleotides: TGTGCCAGCAGCGAAGAAAACAGGGCCACCATATATTTT. Translated, it gives CASSEENRATIYF. Variable domain in full (rest from reference TRBV14 and TRBJ1-3): EAGVTQFPSHSVIEKGQTVTLRCDPISGHDNLYWYRRVMGKEIKFLLHFVKESKQDESGMPNNRFLAERTGGTYSTLKVQPAELEDSGVYFCASSEENRATIYFGEGSWLTVV.

The chain carries TRBV7-6 and TRBJ1-1; D gene uncertain. V was shortened by 1 base and J by 1 base, with 4 bases between the two germline ends. Per germline, CDR1 SGHVS and CDR2 FNYEAQ. The CDR3 is 13 amino acids. Here the CDR3 reads CASSLGANTEAFF. The CDR3 DNA is TGTGCCAGCAGCTTAGGGGCGAACACTGAAGCTTTCTTT.

This chain links TRBV25-1 with TRBJ2-7; 9 bases align to TRBD2. V was clipped by 3 bases and J by 1 base; unmatched bases: 1. The CDR3 contains 14 residues. Germline loops: CDR1 MGHDK, CDR2 SYGVNS. The CDR3 reads CASSDAGGSYEQYF. The CDR3 DNA follows: TGTGCCAGCAGTGATGCGGGGGGGTCCTACGAGCAGTACTTC.

The chain couples TRBV4-1 to TRBJ2-3; 7 bases match TRBD1. The CDR3 sequence is 18 residues long. Germline V gene sequence: CDR1 MGHRA, CDR2 YSYEKL. J was trimmed by 2 bases and V by 0 bases; bases with no gene match: 11. CDR3 nucleotide sequence: TGCGCCAGCAGCCAAGAAAGGCAGTGGGACAGTTACACAGATACGCAGTATTTT. This encodes CASSQERQWDSYTDTQYF.

The J gene is TRBJ1-2, the V gene TRBV7-3, with TRBD1 matching 8 bases. This CDR3 region has 14 residues. Germline lookup yields CDR1 SGHTA and CDR2 FQGTGA. The junction had 8 bases not matched to a gene; V was cut back by 5 bases and J by 6 bases. The CDR3 reads CASSERQGRDGYTF. The CDR3 nucleotides are TGTGCCAGCAGCGAAAGACAGGGGAGAGATGGCTACACCTTC.

This chain connects TRBV5-1 to TRBJ1-2, with TRBD1 matching over 9 bases. Germline assignment: CDR1 SGHRS and CDR2 YFSETQ. CDR3 length equals 15 residues. After removal of 3 bases from V and 5 bases from J, the junction contained 8 bases not matched to a gene. CDR3 DNA: TGCGCCAGCAGCTCGAGGACAGGGGAGGTTTATGGCTACACCTTC. This encodes CASSSRTGEVYGYTF.

This chain uses TRBV5-1 with TRBJ2-1; TRBD2 agrees at 8 bases. Germline V gives CDR1 SGHRS, CDR2 YFSETQ. The V and J ends lost 6 bases and 0 bases, in that order; junction bases with no gene match: 11. The CDR3 has 17 residues. CDR3: CASMGVPGLVSYNEQFF. CDR3 nucleotides: TGCGCCAGCATGGGCGTCCCGGGACTAGTCTCCTACAATGAGCAGTTCTTC. Based on the CDR3 plus reference TRBV5-1 and TRBJ2-1, the full variable domain is KAGVTQTPRYLIKTRGQQVTLSCSPISGHRSVSWYQQTPGQGLQFLFEYFSETQRNKGNFPGRFSGRQFSNSRSEMNVSTLELGDSALYLCASMGVPGLVSYNEQFFGPGTRLTVL.

This rearrangement joins TRBV11-2 to TRBJ1-6; D is unclear. The CDR3 runs 12 residues. The germline V and J ends were trimmed by 5 bases and 11 bases, with 10 bases remaining between them. Germline V gene data show CDR1 as SGHAT and CDR2 as FQNNGV. The CDR3 loop is CASSQGQAPLHF. The CDR3 nucleotides read TGTGCCAGCAGCCAAGGCCAGGCACCCCTCCACTTT.

V is TRBV9 and J is TRBJ2-3; perhaps TRBD2 as D (6 bases). The V end lost 3 bases, the J end lost 0 bases, and 11 bases lay between the germline ends. Germline V gene data show CDR1 as SGDLS and CDR2 as YYNGEE. The CDR3 length is 15 residues. CDR3 in DNA: TGTGCCAGCAGCGGGGGACTTTTTAGCACAGATACGCAGTATTTT. Residues: CASSGGLFSTDTQYF.

The CDR3, as DNA: TGTGCCACCGCCGGGACAGCCTATGGCTACACCTTC. Residues: CATAGTAYGYTF. The chain couples TRBV10-3 to TRBJ1-2, with 7 bases identical to TRBD1. V shed 10 bases and J 4 bases; nucleotides not matched to a gene: 6. This CDR3 has 12 residues. Germline loops: CDR1 ENHRY, CDR2 SYGVKD.

V gene TRBV6-5 combines with J gene TRBJ2-7; D gene uncertain. CDR3 size: 12 residues. The V end was cut by 6 bases, the J end by 1 base, with 7 bases between. Germline loops: CDR1 MNHEY, CDR2 SVGAGI. The CDR3 region has the DNA TGTGCCAGCAGGCGACAATCCTACGAGCAGTACTTC. Protein: CASRRQSYEQYF.

The table lists this clone with a count of one. This chain joins TRBV10-3 and TRBJ2-7; D gene ambiguous. Looked up from germline, CDR1 is ENHRY and CDR2 is SYGVKD. There are 14 residues in the CDR3. Trimming took 4 bases from V and 0 from J, leaving 10 bases between them. The CDR3 DNA follows: TGTGCCATCAGTGCGACTGTAAGCTCCTACGAGCAGTACTTC. Its translation is CAISATVSSYEQYF.

The genes are TRBV10-3 and TRBJ2-5; D not certain. CDR1 is ENHRY and CDR2 is SYGVKD in the germline V gene. V lost 3 bases, J lost 3 bases, and 8 bases lay in between. This CDR3 contains 13 residues. The CDR3 nucleotides read TGTGCCATCAGTGACCCTTCCGAAGAGACCCAGTACTTC. Translating it yields CAISDPSEETQYF.

The chain has TRBV11-2 and TRBJ1-1; D is undetermined. V was trimmed by 5 bases and J by 6 bases, leaving 19 bases between them. Germline loops: CDR1 SGHAT, CDR2 FQNNGV. The CDR3 is 15 residues long. As DNA, the CDR3 is TGTGCCAGCAGCCTCCTCCCTCAGGCTCCCCCTGAAGCTTTCTTT. Its protein product is CASSLLPQAPPEAFF. Full variable domain (remainder filled in from reference TRBV11-2 and TRBJ1-1): EAGVAQSPRYKIIEKRQSVAFWCNPISGHATLYWYQQILGQGPKLLIQFQNNGVVDDSQLPKDRFSAERLKGVDSTLKIQPAKLEDSAVYLCASSLLPQAPPEAFFGQGTRLTVV.

The chain couples TRBV2 to TRBJ2-7; 7 bases line up with TRBD2. CDR1 and CDR2 (germline): SNHLY, FYNNEI. V trimming: 8 bases; J trimming: 5 bases; junction bases outside the gene matches: 6. The CDR3 is 12 residues long. The CDR3 region has the DNA TGTGCCAGCGGGGGGGATCTCCACGAGCAGTACTTC. Translating it yields CASGGDLHEQYF.

The chain recombines TRBV9 with TRBJ1-1; tentative D call: TRBD1 (6 bases). V was clipped by 3 bases and J by 5 bases, with 8 bases between them. The CDR3 runs to 12 residues. Per germline, CDR1 SGDLS and CDR2 YYNGEE. Here the CDR3 reads CASSAQGTEAFF. The CDR3 coding sequence is TGTGCCAGCAGCGCCCAGGGGACTGAAGCTTTCTTT.

The J gene is TRBJ1-2, the V gene TRBV5-1; D not resolved. This CDR3 comprises 13 residues. The V gene's germline CDR1 is SGHRS and CDR2 YFSETQ. Trimming left V 0 bases short and J 8 bases short, with 11 bases between. In DNA, the CDR3 is TGCGCCAGCAGCTTGGCCGAGGGAGGGGGCTACACCTTC. Translating gives CASSLAEGGGYTF.

V usage is TRBV6-5 and J usage is TRBJ1-2; D possibly corresponds to TRBD1 (6 bases). V lost 5 bases to trimming and J lost 8 bases, with 9 bases between them. CDR1 is MNHEY, CDR2 SVGAGI, per germline. The CDR3 has 11 residues. Written as DNA, the CDR3 is TGTGCCAGCAGTGGGACACACGGCTACACCTTC. Translated: CASSGTHGYTF.

The chain has TRBV2 and TRBJ1-2; D remains ambiguous. V lost 11 bases and J 4 bases, leaving 14 bases between the germline ends. Germline V CDR1 and CDR2: SNHLY, FYNNEI. The length of the CDR3 is 12 residues. CDR3 coding DNA: TGTGCCGCCAGCCGGGAGTTCTATGGCTACACCTTC. This sequence encodes CAASREFYGYTF.

The table lists this clone with a few counts. The chain couples TRBV29-1 to TRBJ1-1, with 7 bases fitting TRBD1. Germline CDR1 and CDR2: SQVTM and ANQGSEA. With 6 bases clipped from V and 0 bases from J, the junction kept 7 bases outside the gene matches. There are 14 residues in the CDR3. This CDR3 reads CSVHRGGVNTEAFF. CDR3 in DNA: TGCAGCGTCCACAGGGGAGGCGTGAACACTGAAGCTTTCTTT.

CDR3 loop: CASSYGDIDEQYF. CDR3 DNA sequence: TGTGCCAGCAGTTATGGGGACATCGACGAGCAGTACTTC. The gene calls are TRBV6-5 and TRBJ2-7, with D possibly TRBD1 on 6 matching bases. Germline-derived CDR1 and CDR2 are MNHEY and SVGAGI. The ends were cut back, 3 bases at V and 5 bases at J, with 11 bases in the middle. This CDR3 spans 13 amino acids.

The CDR3 region is CASNRDRGDEKLFF. DNA for the CDR3: TGTGCCAGTAACCGGGACAGGGGCGATGAAAAACTGTTTTTT. The chain joins TRBV19 to TRBJ1-4, with 10 bases matching TRBD1. Looked up from germline, CDR1 is LNHDA and CDR2 is SQIVND (reference sequence). V gave up 7 bases and J gave up 6 bases; unmatched junction bases: 5. The CDR3 is 14 residues long.

The gene calls are TRBV6-4 and TRBJ2-7; D is uncertain. The germline gives CDR1 MRHNA, CDR2 SNTAGT. V lost 10 bases, J lost 0 bases, and 13 bases lay in between. The CDR3 extends over 13 amino acids. The DNA of the CDR3 is TGTGCCACCATCTGGGCCCACTCCTACGAGCAGTACTTC. Its translation: CATIWAHSYEQYF.

The chain has TRBV19 and TRBJ1-6; D might be TRBD1 (5 bases). The CDR3 length is 14 residues. Trimming took off 4 bases at V and 7 bases at J, with 11 bases between the two ends. Germline assignment: CDR1 LNHDA and CDR2 SQIVND (reference sequence). The CDR3 loop reads CASSRRQPNSPLHF. CDR3 DNA: TGTGCCAGTAGTAGGAGACAGCCGAATTCACCCCTCCACTTT.

The chain joins TRBV27 to TRBJ1-6; D is possibly TRBD1 (6 bases). Germline lookup yields CDR1 MNHEY and CDR2 SMNVEV (reference sequence). The CDR3 totals 18 residues. Trimming left V 5 bases short and J 3 bases short, with 20 bases between. The CDR3 spells CASSIITGSRGYNSPLHF. Here the CDR3 DNA reads TGTGCCAGCAGTATAATAACAGGGTCTCGGGGCTATAATTCACCCCTCCACTTT.

This clone is medium-sized by share. The chain recombines TRBV19 with TRBJ2-3, with unresolved D. Germline values: CDR1 LNHDA, CDR2 SQIVND (reference sequence). Trimming left V 3 bases short and J 2 bases short, with 12 bases between. The CDR3 is 15 amino acids. The CDR3 is CASSIFGGNTDTQYF. The CDR3 nucleotides read TGTGCCAGTAGTATTTTCGGCGGAAACACAGATACGCAGTATTTT.

The table lists this clone with a few counts. The germline gene is not matched at one end of the junction; a read error may be the cause. The chain is built from TRBV4-1 and TRBJ2-1; TRBD2 might be the D (6 bases). From germline, CDR1 is MGHRA and CDR2 YSYEKL. The CDR3 spans 16 residues. The CDR3 here is CASSQDWDSSYNEQFF. The CDR3 DNA reads TGTGCCAGCAGCCAAGATTGGGACTCTTCCTACAATGAGCAGTTCTTC.

J is TRBJ1-6 and V is TRBV18, with a tentative D call TRBD1 (5 bases). This CDR3 contains 14 residues. Germline assignment: CDR1 KGHSH and CDR2 LQKENI. Deletions cut 4 bases from V and 8 bases from J, with 12 bases between. CDR3 residues: CASSRQSHDSPLHF. Written as DNA, the CDR3 is TGTGCCAGCTCACGACAGTCCCATGATTCACCCCTCCACTTT.

The chain uses TRBV27 and TRBJ2-2, with TRBD1 as a possible D gene (6 bases). The CDR3 runs 15 residues. In germline, CDR1 is MNHEY, CDR2 SMNVEV (reference sequence). Trimming removed 6 bases at V and 7 bases at J, with 18 bases between. CDR3 region: CASRLFPRGDGELFF. The CDR3 bases are TGTGCCAGCAGACTCTTCCCCAGGGGTGACGGGGAGCTGTTTTTT.

Points on this clone: The same CDR3 can be traced to other DNA sequences in this sample. The chain carries TRBV5-1 and TRBJ2-7; TRBD1 agrees at 8 bases. V shed 0 bases, J shed 4 bases, and the junction held 6 bases outside the gene matches. The length of the CDR3 is 15 residues. Germline loops: CDR1 SGHRS, CDR2 YFSETQ. CDR3 sequence (DNA): TGCGCCAGCAGCTTGGGAGGGACAGGACCATACGAGCAGTACTTC. As protein: CASSLGGTGPYEQYF.

This clone has a single count. This chain links TRBV5-6 with TRBJ2-1; possibly TRBD1 for D (6 bases). Trimming cost V 0 bases and J 0 bases, with 19 bases left between them. CDR1 and CDR2 from the germline V gene are SGHDT and YYEEEE. The CDR3 consists of 19 residues. The CDR3 nucleotides read TGTGCCAGCAGCTTGGCCGTGTCAGGGGCGAAAAGCTCCTACAATGAGCAGTTCTTC. It codes for CASSLAVSGAKSSYNEQFF.